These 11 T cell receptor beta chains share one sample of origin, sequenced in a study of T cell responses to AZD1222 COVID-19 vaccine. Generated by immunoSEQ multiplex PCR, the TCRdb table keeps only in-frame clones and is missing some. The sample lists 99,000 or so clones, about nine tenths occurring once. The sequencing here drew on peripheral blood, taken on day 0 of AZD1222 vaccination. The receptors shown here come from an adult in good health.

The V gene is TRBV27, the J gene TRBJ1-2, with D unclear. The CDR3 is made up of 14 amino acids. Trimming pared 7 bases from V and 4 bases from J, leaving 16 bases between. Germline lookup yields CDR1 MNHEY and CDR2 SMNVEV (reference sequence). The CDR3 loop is CASNPGEGAYGYTF. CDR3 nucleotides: TGTGCCAGCAATCCCGGGGAAGGAGCCTATGGCTACACCTTC.

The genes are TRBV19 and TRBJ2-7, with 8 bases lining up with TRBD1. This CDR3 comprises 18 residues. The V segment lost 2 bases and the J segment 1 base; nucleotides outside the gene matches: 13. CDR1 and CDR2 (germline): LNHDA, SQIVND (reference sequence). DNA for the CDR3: TGTGCCAGTAGTATAAGGACAGGGCTCGAAGATTGGTCCTACGAGCAGTACTTC. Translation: CASSIRTGLEDWSYEQYF.

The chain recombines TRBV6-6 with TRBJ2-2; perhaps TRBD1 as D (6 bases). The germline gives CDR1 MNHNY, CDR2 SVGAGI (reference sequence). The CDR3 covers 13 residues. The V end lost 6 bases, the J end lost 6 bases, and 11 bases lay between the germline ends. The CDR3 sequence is CASSYRESGELFF. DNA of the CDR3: TGTGCCAGCAGCTACAGGGAATCCGGGGAGCTGTTTTTT.

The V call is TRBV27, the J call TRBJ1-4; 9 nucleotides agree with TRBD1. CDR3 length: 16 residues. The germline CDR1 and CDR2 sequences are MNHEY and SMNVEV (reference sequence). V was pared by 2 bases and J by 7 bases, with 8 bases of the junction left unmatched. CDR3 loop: CASSLMGGGQGEKLFF. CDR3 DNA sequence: TGTGCCAGCAGTTTAATGGGGGGGGGACAGGGTGAAAAACTGTTTTTT.

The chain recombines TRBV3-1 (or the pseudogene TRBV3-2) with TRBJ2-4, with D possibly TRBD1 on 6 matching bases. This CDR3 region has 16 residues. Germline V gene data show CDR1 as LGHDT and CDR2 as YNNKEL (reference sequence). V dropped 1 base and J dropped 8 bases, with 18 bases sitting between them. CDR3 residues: CASSQGVGQPGDIQYF. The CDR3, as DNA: TGTGCCAGCAGCCAAGGGGTAGGACAGCCCGGGGACATTCAGTACTTC.

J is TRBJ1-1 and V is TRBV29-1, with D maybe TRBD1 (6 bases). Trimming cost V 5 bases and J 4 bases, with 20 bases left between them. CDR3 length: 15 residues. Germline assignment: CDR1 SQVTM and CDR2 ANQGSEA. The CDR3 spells CSVSFIGGQGTEAFF. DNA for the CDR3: TGCAGCGTTAGTTTCATCGGGGGGCAGGGCACTGAAGCTTTCTTT.

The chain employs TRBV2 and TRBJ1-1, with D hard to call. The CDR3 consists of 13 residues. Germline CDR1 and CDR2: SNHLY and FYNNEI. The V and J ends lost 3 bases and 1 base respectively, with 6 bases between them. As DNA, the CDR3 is TGTGCCAGCAGTGAGGGTAGGAACACTGAAGCTTTCTTT. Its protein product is CASSEGRNTEAFF.

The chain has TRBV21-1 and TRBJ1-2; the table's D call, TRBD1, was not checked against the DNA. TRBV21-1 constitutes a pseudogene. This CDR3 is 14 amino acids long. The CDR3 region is CASTNVQGVGGYTF. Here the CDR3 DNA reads TGTGCCAGCACTAACGTACAGGGTGTAGGCGGCTACACCTTC.

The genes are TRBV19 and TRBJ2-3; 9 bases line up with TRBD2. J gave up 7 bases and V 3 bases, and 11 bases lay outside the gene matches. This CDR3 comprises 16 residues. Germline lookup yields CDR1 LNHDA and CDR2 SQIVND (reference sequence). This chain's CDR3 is CASSMGLRGGWNTQYF. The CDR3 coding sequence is TGTGCCAGTAGTATGGGGTTGCGGGGGGGCTGGAATACGCAGTATTTT.

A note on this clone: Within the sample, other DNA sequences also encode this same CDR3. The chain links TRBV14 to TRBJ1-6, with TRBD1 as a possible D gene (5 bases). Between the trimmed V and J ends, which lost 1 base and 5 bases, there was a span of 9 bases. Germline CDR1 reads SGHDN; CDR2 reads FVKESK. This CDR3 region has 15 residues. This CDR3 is CASSQAGGNNSPLHF. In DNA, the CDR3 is TGTGCCAGCAGCCAAGCTGGGGGGAATAATTCACCCCTCCACTTT. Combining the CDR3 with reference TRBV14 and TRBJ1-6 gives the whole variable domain EAGVTQFPSHSVIEKGQTVTLRCDPISGHDNLYWYRRVMGKEIKFLLHFVKESKQDESGMPNNRFLAERTGGTYSTLKVQPAELEDSGVYFCASSQAGGNNSPLHFGNGTRLTVT.

CDR3 sequence: CATLGGQVDGYTF. The CDR3 bases are TGTGCCACCCTGGGGGGGCAGGTAGACGGCTACACCTTC. This chain connects TRBV19 to TRBJ1-2, with a weak D call TRBD1 (6 bases). V was cut by 10 bases and J by 8 bases, with 20 bases left in between. This CDR3 has 13 amino acids. Looked up from germline, CDR1 is LNHDA and CDR2 is SQIVND (reference sequence).